This T cell receptor (beta chain) comes out of a study of T cell changes during pregnancy in multiple sclerosis. Repertoires were generated with immunoSEQ multiplex PCR, while TCRdb's copy carries only in-frame clones and drops some. The sample has 25,000 to 30,000 clones, 70% to 90% seen once. Per the germline V gene, CDR1 is SGHDT and CDR2 is YYEEEE. V gave up 4 bases and J gave up 12 bases; unmatched junction bases: 6. The CDR3 consists of 13 residues. The clonotype comes from a female donor with multiple sclerosis, enrolled in a pregnancy study. The sequencing used CD8+ T cells from peripheral blood mononuclear cells, collected before pregnancy. V is TRBV5-6 and J is TRBJ1-6, with TRBD1 matching 8 bases. For the CDR3, the DNA is TGTGCCAGCAGCCCGCTGACAGGGGTACCCCTCCACTTT. Amino acid sequence: CASSPLTGVPLHF.